This paragraph reports one T cell receptor beta chain. Its antigen is unidentified. Deletions cut 1 base from V and 2 bases from J, with 9 bases between. This CDR3 contains 15 residues. Germline V lookup: CDR1 SGHAT, CDR2 FQNNGV. CD45RO-negative, CCR7-selected cells formed the naive CD8 fraction, which excluded terminally differentiated effector memory CD45RA+ cells. Each of the donors was a healthy adult who was HIV-negative and had not had a recent acute infection or vaccination. Genomic DNA belonging to each subset was distributed in equal measure over several immunoSEQ plates. Method: immunoSEQ multiplex PCR; TCRdb's copy keeps in-frame clones and lacks some. This repertoire shows under 850,000 clones, approximately 92% found once; its top ten account for more than 20%. The data derive from a study of shared clonotypes between healthy human individuals. Study outcomes and limitations: Only blood was sampled; tissue repertoires likely differ.

This receptor was identified in a man aged 25 to 45 in good health. The V gene is TRBV11-2, the J gene TRBJ1-5, with D possibly TRBD1 on 5 matching bases. Sequenced sample: naive CD8+ T cells sorted from blood. DNA of the CDR3: TGTGCCAGCAGCTTAGGGGGGTTCGGCAATCAGCCCCAGCATTTT. This codes for CASSLGGFGNQPQHF.